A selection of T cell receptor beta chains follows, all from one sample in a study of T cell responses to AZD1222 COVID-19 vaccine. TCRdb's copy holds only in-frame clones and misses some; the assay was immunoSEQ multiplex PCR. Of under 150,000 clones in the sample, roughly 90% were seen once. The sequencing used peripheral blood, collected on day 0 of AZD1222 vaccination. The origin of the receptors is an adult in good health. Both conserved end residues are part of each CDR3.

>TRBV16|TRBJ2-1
CASSQFTQSGVAWFF
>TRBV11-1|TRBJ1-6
CASSPTAPGSPLHF
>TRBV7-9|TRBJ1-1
CASTPLGPEKPHTEAFF
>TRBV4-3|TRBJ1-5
CASSRDSNQPQHF
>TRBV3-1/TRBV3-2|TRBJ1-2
CASIPDSYGYTF
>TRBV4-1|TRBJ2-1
CASSPTGGSFYNEQFF
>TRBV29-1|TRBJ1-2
CSVAGTAYGYTF
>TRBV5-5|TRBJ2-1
CASSFGTLNEQFF
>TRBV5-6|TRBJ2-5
CASSLAQERGETQYF
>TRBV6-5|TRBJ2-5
CASGTWGGGQETQYF
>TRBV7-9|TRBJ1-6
CASSWGGNSPLHF
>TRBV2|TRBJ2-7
CASRDRAYEQYF
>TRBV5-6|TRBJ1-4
CASSQYGDRTNEKLFF
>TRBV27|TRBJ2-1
CASSLRLASYNEQFF
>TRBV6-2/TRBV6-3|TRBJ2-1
CASSLLRASGSSVNEQFF
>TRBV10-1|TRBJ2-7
CASSDKGWDEQYF
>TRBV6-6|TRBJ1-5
CASWRVRGNQPQHF
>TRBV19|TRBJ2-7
CASSTPGQVTYEQYF
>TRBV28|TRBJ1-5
CASSLSVPGEGQPQHF
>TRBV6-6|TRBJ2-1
CASSRPYRNRVGGNEQFF
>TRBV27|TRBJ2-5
CASSLSGSQETQYF
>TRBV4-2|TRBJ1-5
CASSQAGTGDGNQPQHF
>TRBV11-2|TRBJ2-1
CASSAWALAGHSRYNEQFF
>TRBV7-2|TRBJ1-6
CASSLDQGVSYNSPLHF
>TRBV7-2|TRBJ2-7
CASSLTGGAYEQYF
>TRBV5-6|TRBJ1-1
CASRSNSEWTEAFF
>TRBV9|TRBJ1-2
CASSVADSRNYGYTF
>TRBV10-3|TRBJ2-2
CAISDGQITGELFF
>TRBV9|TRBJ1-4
CASSPGTGSNSVLFF
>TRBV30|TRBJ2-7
CAWSGRTVVYEQYF
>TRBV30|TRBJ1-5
CAWSVSMDQPQHF
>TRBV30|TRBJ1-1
CAWSVRKNTEAFF
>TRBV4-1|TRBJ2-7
CASSQDFNRGLHEQYF
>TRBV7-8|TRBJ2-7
CASSLGLGSYEQYF
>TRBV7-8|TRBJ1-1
CASSLETGAGTEAFF
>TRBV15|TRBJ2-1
CATSGVGLGLASLNEQFF
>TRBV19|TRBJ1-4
CARNEKLFF
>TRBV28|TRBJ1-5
CASSYTPQGAAQPQHF
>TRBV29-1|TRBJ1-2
CSVFRVGEGNYGYTF
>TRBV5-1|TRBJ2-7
CASSLRTGSFYEQYF
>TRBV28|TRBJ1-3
CASSSLPPGNTIYF
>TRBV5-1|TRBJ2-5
CASSLGLAGLETQYF
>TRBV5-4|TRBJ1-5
CASSLGGQLNQPQHF